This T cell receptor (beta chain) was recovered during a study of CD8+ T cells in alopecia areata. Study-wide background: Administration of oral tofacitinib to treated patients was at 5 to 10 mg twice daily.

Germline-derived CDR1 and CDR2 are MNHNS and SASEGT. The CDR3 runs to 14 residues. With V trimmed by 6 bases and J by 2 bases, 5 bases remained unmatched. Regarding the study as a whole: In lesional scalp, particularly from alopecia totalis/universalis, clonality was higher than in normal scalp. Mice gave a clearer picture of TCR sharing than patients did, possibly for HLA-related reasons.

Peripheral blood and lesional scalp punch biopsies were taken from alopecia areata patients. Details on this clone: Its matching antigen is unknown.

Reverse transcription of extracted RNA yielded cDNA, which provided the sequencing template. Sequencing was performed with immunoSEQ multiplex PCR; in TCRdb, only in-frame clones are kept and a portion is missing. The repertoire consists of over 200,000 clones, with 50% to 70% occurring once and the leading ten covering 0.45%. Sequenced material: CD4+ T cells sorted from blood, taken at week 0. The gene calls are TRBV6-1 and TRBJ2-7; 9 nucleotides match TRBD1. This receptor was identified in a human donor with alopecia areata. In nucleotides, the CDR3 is TGTGCCAGCAGACGAGGACAGGGGACCTACGAGCAGTACTTC. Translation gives CASRRGQGTYEQYF.